A single sample gave rise to the 6 T cell receptor beta chains below, sequenced in a study of blood T cells in healthy people across ages. Primers used in a second PCR of roughly 7 to 12 cycles were a sample-barcoded 5' primer and a J-beta primer mix. One entry per CDR3 protein results from TCRdb running MiXCR on the 5' RACE reads. In the table there are around 1,100,000 distinct CDR3 sequences, more than 30% of which are singletons. The sample consisted of blood. These receptors were taken from a man aged 18 to 35 in good health.

The rearrangement uses TRBV6-5 and TRBJ2-2; no firm D call. This CDR3 comprises 16 residues. Trimming took 1 base from V and 4 from J, leaving 13 bases between them. Germline V gives CDR1 MNHEY, CDR2 SVGAGI. The CDR3 bases are TGTGCCAGCAGTTACTTATCCGGAGTAGGCACCGGGGAGCTGTTTTTT. It encodes CASSYLSGVGTGELFF.

The chain is built from TRBV12-3 or TRBV12-4 and TRBJ2-1, with 8 positions matching TRBD2. J was trimmed by 5 bases and V by 6 bases; bases with no gene match: 12. This CDR3 has 16 residues. This CDR3 reads CASSPSAGGADNEQFF. CDR3 nucleotide sequence: TGTGCCAGCAGCCCCTCTGCCGGGGGGGCCGACAATGAGCAGTTCTTC.

The V and J genes are TRBV6-5 and TRBJ2-4; the match to TRBD2 covers 7 bases. After removal of 5 bases from V and 13 bases from J, the junction contained 11 bases not matched to a gene. Germline assignment: CDR1 MNHEY and CDR2 SVGAGI. The CDR3 has 13 amino acids. This chain's CDR3 is CASSTVGRNEQYF. The CDR3 coding sequence is TGTGCCAGCAGTACCGTCGGGAGGAATGAGCAGTACTTC.

V and J are TRBV10-3 and TRBJ2-1; 10 bases fit TRBD1. V lost 6 bases and J lost 3; bases outside the gene matches: 11. The CDR3 totals 17 residues. Germline lookup yields CDR1 ENHRY and CDR2 SYGVKD. CDR3 DNA: TGTGCCATCAGCGGGACAGGGGCTGGCGACGGCTACAATGAGCAGTTCTTC. It encodes CAISGTGAGDGYNEQFF.

The V and J genes are TRBV25-1 and TRBJ1-4, with no clear D. V shed 1 base and J shed 7 bases, with 13 bases lying between them. Germline V gene lookup returns CDR1 MGHDK and CDR2 SYGVNS. The CDR3 runs 15 residues. CDR3 DNA sequence: TGTGCCAGCAGTGAATGGATAGGGTTGGCTGAAAAACTGTTTTTT. It yields the protein CASSEWIGLAEKLFF.

Note on this clonotype: Compared with germline, one end of the junction differs, possibly owing to a read error. In DNA, the CDR3 is TGCAGCGGGCTAGTGGGGGGCACAGGTACGCAGTATTTT. This codes for CSGLVGGTGTQYF. The chain recombines TRBV29-1 with TRBJ2-3; D possibly uses TRBD1 or TRBD2 (6 bases each). Germline CDR1 is SQVTM and CDR2 is ANQGSEA. CDR3 length: 13 residues.